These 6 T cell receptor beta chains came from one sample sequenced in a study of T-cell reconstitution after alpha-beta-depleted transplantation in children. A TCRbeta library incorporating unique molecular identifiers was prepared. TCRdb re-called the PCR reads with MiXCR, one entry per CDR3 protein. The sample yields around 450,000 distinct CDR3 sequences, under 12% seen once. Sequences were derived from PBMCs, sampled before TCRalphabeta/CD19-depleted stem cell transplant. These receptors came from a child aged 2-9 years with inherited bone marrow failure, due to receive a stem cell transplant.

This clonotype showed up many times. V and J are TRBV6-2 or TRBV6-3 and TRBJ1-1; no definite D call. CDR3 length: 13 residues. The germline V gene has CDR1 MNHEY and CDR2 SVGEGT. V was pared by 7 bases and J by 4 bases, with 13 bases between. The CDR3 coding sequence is TGTGCCAGCAACAACGGGAGGGCCACTGAAGCTTTCTTT. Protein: CASNNGRATEAFF.

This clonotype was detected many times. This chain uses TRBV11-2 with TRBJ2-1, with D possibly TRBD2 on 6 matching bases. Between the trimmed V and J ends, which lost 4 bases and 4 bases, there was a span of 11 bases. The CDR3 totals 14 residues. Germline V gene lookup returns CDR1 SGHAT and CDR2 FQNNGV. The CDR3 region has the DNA TGTGCCAGCAGCTCCGGAGGGCCGTACAATGAGCAGTTCTTC. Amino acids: CASSSGGPYNEQFF. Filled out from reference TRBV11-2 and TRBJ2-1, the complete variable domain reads EAGVAQSPRYKIIEKRQSVAFWCNPISGHATLYWYQQILGQGPKLLIQFQNNGVVDDSQLPKDRFSAERLKGVDSTLKIQPAKLEDSAVYLCASSSGGPYNEQFFGPGTRLTVL.

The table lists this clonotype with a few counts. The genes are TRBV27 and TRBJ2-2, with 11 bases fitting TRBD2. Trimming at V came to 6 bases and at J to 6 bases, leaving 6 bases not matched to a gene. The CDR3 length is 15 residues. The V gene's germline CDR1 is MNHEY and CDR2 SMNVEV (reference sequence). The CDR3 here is CASREGLAAAGELFF. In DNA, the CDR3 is TGTGCCAGCAGGGAGGGACTAGCGGCTGCCGGGGAGCTGTTTTTT.

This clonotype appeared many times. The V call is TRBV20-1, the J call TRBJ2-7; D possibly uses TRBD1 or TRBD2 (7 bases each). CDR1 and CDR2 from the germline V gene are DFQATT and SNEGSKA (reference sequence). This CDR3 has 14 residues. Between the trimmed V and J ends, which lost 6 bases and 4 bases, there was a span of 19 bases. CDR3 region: CSAEGGTEYYEQYF. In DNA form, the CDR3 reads TGCAGTGCAGAGGGGGGGACAGAGTATTACGAGCAGTACTTC.

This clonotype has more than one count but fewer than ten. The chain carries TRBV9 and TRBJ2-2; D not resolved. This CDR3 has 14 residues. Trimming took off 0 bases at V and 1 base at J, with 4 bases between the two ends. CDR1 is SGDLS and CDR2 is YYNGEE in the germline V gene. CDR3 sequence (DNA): TGTGCCAGCAGCGTAGAGGTGAACACCGGGGAGCTGTTTTTT. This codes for CASSVEVNTGELFF. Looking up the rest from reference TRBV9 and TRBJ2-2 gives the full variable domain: DSGVTQTPKHLITATGQRVTLRCSPRSGDLSVYWYQQSLDQGLQFLIQYYNGEERAKGNILERFSAQQFPDLHSELNLSSLELGDSALYFCASSVEVNTGELFFGEGSRLTVL.

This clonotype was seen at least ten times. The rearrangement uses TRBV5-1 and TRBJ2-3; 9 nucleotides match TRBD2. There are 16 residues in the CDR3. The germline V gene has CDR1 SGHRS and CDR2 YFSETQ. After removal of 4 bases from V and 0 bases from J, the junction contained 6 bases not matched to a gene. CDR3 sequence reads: CASSLYSGGSTDTQYF. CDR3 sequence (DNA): TGCGCCAGCAGCCTGTATAGCGGGGGTAGCACAGATACGCAGTATTTT.